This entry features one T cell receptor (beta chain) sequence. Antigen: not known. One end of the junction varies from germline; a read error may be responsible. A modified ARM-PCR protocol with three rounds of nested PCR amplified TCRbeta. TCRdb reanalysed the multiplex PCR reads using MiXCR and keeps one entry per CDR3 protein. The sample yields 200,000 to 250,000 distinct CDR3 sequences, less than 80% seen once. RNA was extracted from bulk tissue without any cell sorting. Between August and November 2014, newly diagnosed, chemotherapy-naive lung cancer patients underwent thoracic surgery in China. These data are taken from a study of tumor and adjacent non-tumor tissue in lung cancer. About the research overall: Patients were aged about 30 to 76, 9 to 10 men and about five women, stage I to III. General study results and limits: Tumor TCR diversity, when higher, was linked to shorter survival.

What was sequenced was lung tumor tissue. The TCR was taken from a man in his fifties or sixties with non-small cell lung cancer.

The CDR3 nucleotides are TGTGACAGCAGCTTAGGGACCTCTGAAGCTTTCTTT. Its protein is CDSSLGTSEAFF. This chain joins TRBV7-2 and TRBJ1-1; TRBD1 is a possible D gene (5 bases). This CDR3 has 12 residues. The germline gives CDR1 SGHTA, CDR2 FQGNSA.